These 27 T cell receptor beta chains came from one sample sequenced in a study of blood T cell repertoires in COVID-19. Here immunoSEQ multiplex PCR was the method, and the copy in TCRdb shows in-frame clones only, minus some. The data show 120,000 or so clones, with around 91% seen just once and 3.8% held by the top ten. Sequenced: peripheral blood. These receptors were obtained from a woman aged 60-75 years with COVID-19, enrolled during active disease.

V is TRBV7-2 and J is TRBJ1-2; tentative D call: TRBD1 (6 bases). Looked up from germline, CDR1 is SGHTA and CDR2 is FQGNSA. This CDR3 region has 15 residues. V was trimmed by 4 bases and J by 7 bases, leaving 19 bases between them. CDR3 coding DNA: TGTGCCAGCAGCTCAGGGGTCCCCTTGTTAGTTGGCTACACCTTC. It translates to CASSSGVPLLVGYTF.

The chain couples TRBV19 to TRBJ2-7, with 11 bases identical to TRBD2. The germline V gene has CDR1 LNHDA and CDR2 SQIVND (reference sequence). The J segment lost 0 bases and the V segment lost 0 bases, leaving 4 bases of the junction unmatched. The CDR3 extends over 17 amino acids. CDR3 nucleotide sequence: TGTGCCAGTAGTATAGAGGTAACTAGCGGGGGCTCCTACGAGCAGTACTTC. Protein product: CASSIEVTSGGSYEQYF.

The chain joins TRBV2 to TRBJ1-3; D call uncertain. Germline-derived CDR1 and CDR2 are SNHLY and FYNNEI. V was pared by 6 bases and J by 3 bases, with 6 bases between. This CDR3 is 12 amino acids long. Here the CDR3 DNA reads TGTGCCAGCAGCGCCTATGGAAACACCATATATTTT. Protein: CASSAYGNTIYF.

The V and J genes are TRBV5-1 and TRBJ2-3; 11 bases match TRBD2. With V trimmed by 1 base and J by 5 bases, 9 bases remained unmatched. This CDR3 spans 17 amino acids. The germline V gene has CDR1 SGHRS and CDR2 YFSETQ. The CDR3 is CASSLTSGGAGGDTQYF. Written as DNA, the CDR3 is TGCGCCAGCAGCTTGACTAGCGGGGGTGCCGGAGGAGATACGCAGTATTTT.

The chain has TRBV3-1 (or the pseudogene TRBV3-2) and TRBJ1-6; D remains unclear. CDR1 is LGHDT and CDR2 is YNNKEL in the germline V gene (reference sequence). V lost 2 bases to trimming and J lost 0 bases, with 14 bases between them. This CDR3 has 18 amino acids. The CDR3 DNA follows: TGTGCCAGCAGCCAACACGCGGGCGGAGCCTCCTATAATTCACCCCTCCACTTT. This sequence encodes CASSQHAGGASYNSPLHF.

V gene TRBV9 combines with J gene TRBJ2-7; D unclear. Germline CDR1 SGDLS, CDR2 YYNGEE. Trimming removed 0 bases at V and 0 bases at J, with 10 bases between. The CDR3 contains 15 residues. CDR3 sequence (DNA): TGTGCCAGCAGCGTAGGCGGCAGCACCTCCTACGAGCAGTACTTC. Its protein is CASSVGGSTSYEQYF.

The chain uses TRBV7-2 and TRBJ2-7; 8 positions agree with TRBD2. V shed 2 bases and J 3 bases; nucleotides not matched to a gene: 12. This CDR3 region has 17 residues. Germline CDR1 is SGHTA and CDR2 is FQGNSA. CDR3 region: CASSLRSGRGALYEQYF. Written as DNA, the CDR3 is TGTGCCAGCAGCTTACGTTCGGGGCGGGGGGCCCTCTACGAGCAGTACTTC.

This chain joins TRBV28 and TRBJ1-2, with no clear D. CDR1 and CDR2 (germline): MDHEN, SYDVKM. The CDR3 is made up of 14 amino acids. The germline V and J ends were trimmed by 3 bases and 5 bases, with 13 bases remaining between them. The CDR3 protein is CASSFEPTRYGYTF. The CDR3 coding sequence is TGTGCCAGCAGTTTTGAACCTACTCGTTATGGCTACACCTTC.

The V gene is TRBV27, the J gene TRBJ1-2; D may be TRBD1 (6 bases). V was clipped by 0 bases and J by 5 bases, with 22 bases between them. Germline CDR1 MNHEY, CDR2 SMNVEV (reference sequence). The CDR3 consists of 18 residues. CDR3 in amino acids: CASSLSTGRRQGWYGYTF. CDR3 nucleotide sequence: TGTGCCAGCAGTTTATCGACAGGCCGCCGGCAGGGATGGTATGGCTACACCTTC.

The chain has TRBV5-8 and TRBJ1-1; the match to TRBD1 covers 8 bases. Germline V gives CDR1 SGHTS, CDR2 YDEGEE. After removal of 4 bases from V and 7 bases from J, the junction contained 12 bases not matched to a gene. The CDR3 totals 15 residues. The DNA for the CDR3 is TGTGCCAGCAGCCCTCGGACAGGGAATAGTGATGAAGCTTTCTTT. Translating it yields CASSPRTGNSDEAFF.

This clone was detected only once. The rearrangement links TRBV4-2 to TRBJ2-7; D is possibly TRBD2 (6 bases). The germline CDR1 and CDR2 sequences are LGHNA and YNFKEQ. V lost 3 bases and J 1 base, leaving 13 bases between the germline ends. The CDR3 is 15 residues long. In DNA form, the CDR3 reads TGTGCCAGCAGCCATACGGGAGTCCTTTCCTACGAGCAGTACTTC. This translates into CASSHTGVLSYEQYF.

This chain joins TRBV6-5 and TRBJ2-3; possibly TRBD2 for D (5 bases). CDR3 size: 14 residues. V lost 5 bases to trimming and J lost 2 bases, with 11 bases between them. The V gene's germline CDR1 is MNHEY and CDR2 SVGAGI. The CDR3 loop is CASSRGVNTDTQYF. The CDR3 DNA reads TGTGCCAGCAGTCGGGGTGTGAACACAGATACGCAGTATTTT.

The rearrangement joins TRBV27 to TRBJ2-7; TRBD2 might be the D (5 bases). Between the trimmed V and J ends, which lost 4 bases and 3 bases, there was a span of 10 bases. CDR3 length: 13 amino acids. Looked up from germline, CDR1 is MNHEY and CDR2 is SMNVEV (reference sequence). The CDR3 loop reads CASSSSSFYEQYF. The CDR3, as DNA: TGTGCCAGCAGTTCCTCTAGCTTCTACGAGCAGTACTTC.

This clone was seen a few times. This rearrangement joins TRBV18 to TRBJ2-7, with 9 bases lining up with TRBD1. The CDR3 length is 15 residues. The germline V gene has CDR1 KGHSH and CDR2 LQKENI. The J segment lost 4 bases and the V segment lost 2 bases, leaving 6 bases of the junction unmatched. The CDR3 spells CASSPGTGFSYEQYF. CDR3 DNA: TGTGCCAGCTCACCAGGGACAGGGTTCTCGTACGAGCAGTACTTC.

V usage is TRBV2 and J usage is TRBJ2-6; the D gene is possibly TRBD1 (5 bases). The CDR3 is 13 amino acids. The germline V gene has CDR1 SNHLY and CDR2 FYNNEI. The V end lost 6 bases, the J end lost 2 bases, and 5 bases lay between the germline ends. The CDR3 DNA sequence: TGTGCCAGCAGAGGGGCTGGGGCCAACGTCCTGACTTTC. Its translation is CASRGAGANVLTF.

This rearrangement joins TRBV3-1 (or the pseudogene TRBV3-2) to TRBJ2-7; 10 nucleotides agree with TRBD2. V lost 1 base to trimming and J lost 5 bases; unmatched junction nucleotides: 2. CDR1 LGHDT and CDR2 YNNKEL come from the germline V gene (reference sequence). CDR3 length: 14 residues. CDR3 sequence: CASSQAGLANEQYF. CDR3 coding DNA: TGTGCCAGCAGCCAAGCGGGACTAGCGAACGAGCAGTACTTC.

The chain carries TRBV19 and TRBJ1-5; the D is unclear. The CDR3 length is 13 residues. Deletions cut 9 bases from V and 5 bases from J, with 14 bases between. The germline gives CDR1 LNHDA, CDR2 SQIVND (reference sequence). CDR3 sequence: CASQAATYQPQHF. DNA of the CDR3: TGTGCCAGCCAAGCCGCTACCTATCAGCCCCAGCATTTT.

The V gene is TRBV24-1, the J gene TRBJ2-3, with 8 positions matching TRBD2. Germline V lookup: CDR1 KGHDR, CDR2 SFDVKD. This CDR3 comprises 15 residues. With V trimmed by 6 bases and J by 0 bases, 4 bases remained unmatched. This chain's CDR3 is CATSPAGESTDTQYF. The CDR3 nucleotides read TGTGCCACCAGTCCAGCGGGGGAGAGCACAGATACGCAGTATTTT.

This clone was observed once. V gene TRBV15 combines with J gene TRBJ2-1; D ambiguous. The V gene lost 5 bases and the J gene lost 0 bases, with 11 bases spanning the gap. CDR3 length: 15 amino acids. The V gene's germline CDR1 is LNHNV and CDR2 YYDKDF (reference sequence). Here the CDR3 DNA reads TGTGCCACCAGCTTAGCAAGGAGCTCCTACAATGAGCAGTTCTTC. Translation gives CATSLARSSYNEQFF.

CDR3 amino acids: CASSSISGGAPHEQYF. The CDR3 DNA reads TGTGCCAGCAGCTCCATTAGCGGGGGGGCCCCCCACGAGCAGTACTTC. The chain recombines TRBV7-2 with TRBJ2-7; 11 nucleotides line up with TRBD2. V lost 4 bases and J lost 5; bases outside the gene matches: 10. The CDR3 has 16 residues. Per germline, CDR1 SGHTA and CDR2 FQGNSA.

The rearrangement uses TRBV5-4 and TRBJ1-3; TRBD1 agrees at 7 bases. The germline CDR1 and CDR2 sequences are SGHNT and YYREEE (reference sequence). CDR3 size: 16 residues. Trimming cost V 4 bases and J 0 bases; bases outside gene matches: 7. CDR3 DNA sequence: TGTGCCAGCAGCCTTACGACAGGGATCTCTGGAAACACCATATATTTT. Translation gives CASSLTTGISGNTIYF.

The rearrangement links TRBV6-2 or TRBV6-3 to TRBJ1-1, with 8 bases matching TRBD1. V lost 2 bases to trimming and J lost 4 bases; unmatched junction nucleotides: 18. This CDR3 region has 19 residues. Germline CDR1 is MNHEY and CDR2 is SVGEGT. The DNA for the CDR3 is TGTGCCAGCAGTTACGCCTCGGCGGGCAGGGGGCTGTTTGGCACTGAAGCTTTCTTT. This encodes CASSYASAGRGLFGTEAFF.

The chain joins TRBV12-3 or TRBV12-4 to TRBJ1-3; D ambiguous. Between the trimmed V and J ends, which lost 5 bases and 6 bases, there was a span of 11 bases. There are 13 residues in the CDR3. In DNA, the CDR3 is TGTGCCAGCAGTCACCGGTCCCCAAACACCATATATTTT. Residues: CASSHRSPNTIYF.

The chain combines TRBV7-3 with TRBJ1-4; 7 bases map to TRBD1. Germline lookup yields CDR1 SGHTA and CDR2 FQGTGA. This CDR3 contains 15 residues. The V and J ends lost 1 base and 8 bases, in that order; junction bases with no gene match: 7. The chain's CDR3 is CASSLRQGTEEKLFF. The CDR3 DNA sequence: TGTGCCAGCAGCTTAAGACAGGGAACTGAGGAAAAACTGTTTTTT.

This chain joins TRBV2 and TRBJ2-2; no clear D gene. The V end lost 5 bases, the J end lost 6 bases, and 13 bases lay between the germline ends. Germline lookup yields CDR1 SNHLY and CDR2 FYNNEI. The CDR3 totals 14 residues. The CDR3 sequence is CASSQNDAPGELFF. CDR3 bases: TGTGCCAGCAGTCAGAACGATGCTCCCGGGGAGCTGTTTTTT.

The chain carries TRBV7-9 and TRBJ1-4, with TRBD1 matching 11 bases. The CDR3 consists of 14 residues. Unmatched junction bases numbered 1, after V lost 3 bases and J lost 7 bases. The germline V gene encodes CDR1 SEHNR and CDR2 FQNEAQ (reference sequence). CDR3 in amino acids: CASSFGTGGEKLFF. CDR3 nucleotides: TGTGCCAGCAGCTTCGGGACAGGGGGTGAAAAACTGTTTTTT.

The chain employs TRBV14 and TRBJ1-2, with D unclear. From germline, CDR1 is SGHDN and CDR2 FVKESK. This CDR3 contains 13 residues. Trimming shortened V by 0 bases and J by 7 bases, and 9 bases separated the two germline ends. CDR3 in amino acids: CASSQDLEGGYTF. The DNA for the CDR3 is TGTGCCAGCAGCCAAGACCTCGAGGGTGGCTACACCTTC.